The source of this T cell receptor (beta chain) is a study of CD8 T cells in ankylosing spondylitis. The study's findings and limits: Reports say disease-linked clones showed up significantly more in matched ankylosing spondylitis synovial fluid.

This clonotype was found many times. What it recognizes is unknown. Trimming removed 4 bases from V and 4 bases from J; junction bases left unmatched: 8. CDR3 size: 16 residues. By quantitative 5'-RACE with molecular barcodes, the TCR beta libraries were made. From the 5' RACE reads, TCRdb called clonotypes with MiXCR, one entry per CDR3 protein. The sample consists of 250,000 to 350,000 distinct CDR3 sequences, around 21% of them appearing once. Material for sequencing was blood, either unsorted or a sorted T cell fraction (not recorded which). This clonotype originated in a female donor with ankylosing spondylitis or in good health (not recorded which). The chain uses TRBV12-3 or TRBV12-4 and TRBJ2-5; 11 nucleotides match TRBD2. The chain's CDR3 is CASSSLAGGLGETQYF. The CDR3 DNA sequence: TGTGCCAGCAGTTCCTTAGCGGGAGGGCTTGGAGAGACCCAGTACTTC.